The present T cell receptor beta chain was sequenced within a study of blood T cell repertoires in COVID-19. Looking at the study overall: COVID-19 samples from acute and convalescent phases originated in the United States, Italy and Spain.

In Seattle, patients joined the study during active infection and were tracked longitudinally. This CDR3 region has 13 residues. V dropped 10 bases and J dropped 4; count of bases not matched to a gene: 9. Germline lookup yields CDR1 SNHLY and CDR2 FYNNEI. TCRdb keeps only in-frame clones here, not all; method: immunoSEQ multiplex PCR. The sample records a few hundred thousand clones, about 86% being singletons. The chain carries TRBV2 and TRBJ2-7; 8 bases are a match to TRBD1. Sequenced sample: peripheral blood. The TCR originated in a woman aged 60-75 years with COVID-19, enrolled during active disease. As DNA, the CDR3 is TGTGCCACTACGGACAGGGCCGAATACGAGCAGTACTTC. The encoded protein is CATTDRAEYEQYF.